The rows below give T cell receptor beta chains drawn from one sample of a study of cytomegalovirus exposure and HLA in healthy donors. Sequencing used immunoSEQ multiplex PCR; TCRdb keeps in-frame clones, though not all of them. The sample lists approximately 100,000 clones; around 66% were seen once. Sequencing used PBMCs. The receptors derive from a woman aged 45-59 years in good health and CMV-seronegative. CDR3s include the opening cysteine and the closing phenylalanine or tryptophan. A D gene is named only where the DNA matches it firmly. Clone size is shown for a subset of rows, as once, few, many or a class of expanded clone.

d_call	v_call	clone_size	j_call	cdr3_nt	cdr3_aa
TRBD2	TRBV11-3	NA	TRBJ2-1	TGTGCCAGCAGCTTAGGTCGAAAATTAGCGGGAGGATCCTACAATGAGCAGTTCTTC	CASSLGRKLAGGSYNEQFF
TRBD1	TRBV28	NA	TRBJ1-2	TGTGCCGGCCTCGGACAGGGAAGCTATGGCTACACCTTC	CAGLGQGSYGYTF
NA	TRBV13	NA	TRBJ1-3	TGTGCCAGCAGCCTCCCTGGAGGGCCTGGAAACACCATATATTTT	CASSLPGGPGNTIYF
NA	TRBV18	few	TRBJ1-2	TGTGCCAGCTCACCACCGTCGGTAGGAGACTATGGCTACACCTTC	CASSPPSVGDYGYTF
TRBD2	TRBV5-5	NA	TRBJ2-6	TGTGCCAGCACCAGGGCGGGGGTTGGGGCCAACGTCCTGACTTTC	CASTRAGVGANVLTF
TRBD2	TRBV7-9	NA	TRBJ2-3	TGTGCCAGCAGCTTAGTCCTAGCGGGAGTTACAGATACGCAGTATTTT	CASSLVLAGVTDTQYF
NA	TRBV6-1	NA	TRBJ1-2	TGTGCCAGCGACCTTTCGGGGGTCGGCTATGGCTACACCTTC	CASDLSGVGYGYTF
NA	TRBV4-2	few	TRBJ2-5	TGTGCCAGCAGCCAAGCTGGGAGAGAAGAGACCCAGTACTTC	CASSQAGREETQYF
NA	TRBV27	NA	TRBJ2-7	TGTGCCAGCAGACAGGGAGACTACGAGCAGTACTTC	CASRQGDYEQYF
NA	TRBV4-1	NA	TRBJ2-1	TGCGCCAGCAGCCAATCCGGGAGTCCTATCCCCTACAATGAGCAGTTCTTC	CASSQSGSPIPYNEQFF
NA	TRBV27	NA	TRBJ1-5	TGTGCCAGCAGGTCAACAGGGACCCAGCCCCAGCATTTT	CASRSTGTQPQHF
NA	TRBV27	once	TRBJ2-5	TGTGCCAGCAGTCCAGGGCCCGGCCAAGAGACCCAGTACTTC	CASSPGPGQETQYF
TRBD2	TRBV27	NA	TRBJ2-2	TGTGCCAGTCGTCCGACTAGCGGGAGGTTTATAACCGGGGAGCTGTTTTTT	CASRPTSGRFITGELFF
TRBD2	TRBV7-2	NA	TRBJ2-7	TGTGCCAGCTCCTCTAGCGGGGTGACTTACGAGCAGTACTTC	CASSSSGVTYEQYF
NA	TRBV21-1	NA	TRBJ1-1	TGTGCCAGCAGCCCCCCACAGGGTTGGGCTTTCTTT	CASSPPQGWAFF
TRBD1	TRBV5-4	NA	TRBJ2-4	TGTGCCAGCAGCTTGCCCGGGACAGTCCAAAACATTCAGTACTTC	CASSLPGTVQNIQYF
NA	TRBV9	NA	TRBJ2-1	TGTGCCAGCGGACCTGGCGGGTTGTCGGACAATGAGCAGTTCTTC	CASGPGGLSDNEQFF
TRBD1	TRBV5-1	NA	TRBJ2-1	TGCGCCAGCAGCACCTCAGGGGGCGCGAATTTCGATGAGCAGTTCTTC	CASSTSGGANFDEQFF
TRBD2	TRBV2	NA	TRBJ2-1	TGTGCCAGCAGGAGGACTAGCGGGAGTTGGTACAATGAGCAGTTCTTC	CASRRTSGSWYNEQFF
NA	TRBV19	NA	TRBJ1-6	TGTGCCAGTAGTATAGAAAACAGGGAACGTTCACCCCTCCACTTT	CASSIENRERSPLHF
NA	TRBV18	NA	TRBJ2-5	TGTGCCAGCTCACCGAGAGGGGGAGAGACCCAGTACTTC	CASSPRGGETQYF
TRBD1	TRBV27	NA	TRBJ1-6	TGTGCCAGCAGTTTACAGGGACAGGGTTATTCACCCCTCCACTTT	CASSLQGQGYSPLHF
TRBD1	TRBV6-1	few	TRBJ1-1	TGTGCCAGCAAAAACCAGGGGGAGAACACTGAAGCTTTCTTT	CASKNQGENTEAFF
NA	TRBV27	NA	TRBJ1-4	TGTGCCAGCAGACACGGGGGGGCTATTAATGAAAAACTGTTTTTT	CASRHGGAINEKLFF
TRBD2	TRBV5-1	NA	TRBJ2-1	TGCGCCAGCTCAGTAGCGGGGGAGCAGTTCTTC	CASSVAGEQFF
NA	TRBV6-4	NA	TRBJ2-2	TGTGCCAGCAGTTATCTGGGGGGCACCGGGGAGCTGTTTTTT	CASSYLGGTGELFF
TRBD1	TRBV10-3	NA	TRBJ2-3	TGTGCCATCACCGGGACAGGGGGGTTAGATACGCAGTATTTT	CAITGTGGLDTQYF
TRBD2	TRBV6-1	NA	TRBJ2-1	TGTGCCAGCAATGACCTCCTTAGCCTAGCGGGAGGAACCCATGAGCAGTTCTTC	CASNDLLSLAGGTHEQFF
TRBD1	TRBV28	NA	TRBJ1-2	TGTGCCAGCAGTTTAAGCGGGACAGGGACATTGGGGAGCTATGGCTACACCTTC	CASSLSGTGTLGSYGYTF